Listed below are T cell receptor beta chains from one sample, sequenced in a study of beta chain features in type 1 diabetes. TCRdb's copy holds only in-frame clones and misses some; the assay was immunoSEQ multiplex PCR. This table has under 400,000 clones, 10% to 15% appearing once. The specimen was naive CD4+ T cells from blood. These TCRs come from a woman aged 18-35 years with type 1 diabetes. Both conserved end residues are part of each CDR3. The D gene is left open where the match is weak. Only part of the rows carry a size: once, few, many, or a class if the clone is expanded.

d_call: TRBD1
v_call: TRBV5-1
j_call: TRBJ2-7
clone_size: few
cdr3_aa: CASSESSGGLDEQYF
cdr3_nt: TGCGCCAGCAGCGAAAGCTCAGGGGGCCTGGACGAGCAGTACTTC

d_call: TRBD2
v_call: TRBV7-2
j_call: TRBJ2-1
clone_size: few
cdr3_aa: CASSTGTSRYEQFF
cdr3_nt: TGTGCCAGCAGCACCGGGACTAGTCGGTATGAGCAGTTCTTC

d_call: TRBD2
v_call: TRBV30
j_call: TRBJ2-5
clone_size: -
cdr3_aa: CAWSVGLAGLQETQYF
cdr3_nt: TGTGCCTGGAGTGTCGGTCTAGCGGGCCTCCAAGAGACCCAGTACTTC

d_call: -
v_call: TRBV4-3
j_call: TRBJ2-3
clone_size: -
cdr3_aa: CASSHLSGAGNTQYF
cdr3_nt: TGCGCCAGCAGCCACTTATCGGGAGCCGGGAATACGCAGTATTTT

d_call: -
v_call: TRBV30
j_call: TRBJ2-5
clone_size: -
cdr3_aa: CAWSPHLGREVGQETQYF
cdr3_nt: TGTGCCTGGAGTCCCCACCTCGGCAGGGAAGTAGGCCAAGAGACCCAGTACTTC

d_call: -
v_call: TRBV9
j_call: TRBJ2-2
clone_size: -
cdr3_aa: CASSVGRISGELFF
cdr3_nt: TGTGCCAGCAGCGTAGGGAGGATTAGCGGGGAGCTGTTTTTT

d_call: TRBD1
v_call: TRBV5-6
j_call: TRBJ1-4
clone_size: -
cdr3_aa: CASSEGTGERKLFF
cdr3_nt: TGTGCCAGCAGCGAAGGGACAGGGGAGAGAAAACTGTTTTTT

d_call: -
v_call: TRBV28
j_call: TRBJ1-2
clone_size: -
cdr3_aa: CASSHDSYGYTF
cdr3_nt: TGTGCCAGCAGTCACGACAGCTATGGCTACACCTTC

d_call: -
v_call: TRBV30
j_call: TRBJ1-5
clone_size: few
cdr3_aa: CAWSVLGLVQPQHF
cdr3_nt: TGTGCCTGGAGTGTACTAGGGTTGGTTCAGCCCCAGCATTTT

d_call: TRBD1
v_call: TRBV19
j_call: TRBJ2-2
clone_size: -
cdr3_aa: CASSVDRGRPNTGELFF
cdr3_nt: TGTGCCAGTAGTGTCGACAGGGGCCGACCTAACACCGGGGAGCTGTTTTTT

d_call: -
v_call: TRBV28
j_call: TRBJ2-6
clone_size: -
cdr3_aa: CASSFSISGANVLTF
cdr3_nt: TGTGCCAGCAGTTTCAGTATTTCTGGGGCCAACGTCCTGACTTTC

d_call: -
v_call: TRBV19
j_call: TRBJ1-1
clone_size: few
cdr3_aa: CASGTFLTEAFF
cdr3_nt: TGTGCCAGTGGGACTTTCCTCACTGAAGCTTTCTTT

d_call: TRBD2
v_call: TRBV9
j_call: TRBJ2-1
clone_size: -
cdr3_aa: CASSVEGAGGPEEQFF
cdr3_nt: TGTGCCAGCAGCGTAGAGGGGGCGGGAGGGCCTGAAGAGCAGTTCTTC

d_call: TRBD1
v_call: TRBV5-1
j_call: TRBJ2-1
clone_size: few
cdr3_aa: CASSLDTGGPNEQFF
cdr3_nt: TGCGCCAGCAGCTTGGATACAGGGGGACCAAATGAGCAGTTCTTC

d_call: TRBD1
v_call: TRBV9
j_call: TRBJ2-2
clone_size: -
cdr3_aa: CASGQAWTGELFF
cdr3_nt: TGTGCCAGCGGACAGGCGTGGACCGGGGAGCTGTTTTTT

d_call: TRBD2
v_call: TRBV28
j_call: TRBJ2-2
clone_size: -
cdr3_aa: CASVAGGATGELFF
cdr3_nt: TGTGCCAGCGTTGCGGGAGGGGCTACCGGGGAGCTGTTTTTT

d_call: TRBD2
v_call: TRBV5-1
j_call: TRBJ2-1
clone_size: -
cdr3_aa: CASMGLAGGNEQFF
cdr3_nt: TGCGCCAGCATGGGACTAGCGGGGGGTAATGAGCAGTTCTTC

d_call: -
v_call: TRBV4-3
j_call: TRBJ2-7
clone_size: -
cdr3_aa: CASSQNQGGGSYEQYF
cdr3_nt: TGCGCCAGCAGCCAAAACCAGGGGGGTGGTTCCTACGAGCAGTACTTC

d_call: -
v_call: TRBV11-2
j_call: TRBJ1-2
clone_size: -
cdr3_aa: CASSPGREAYGYTF
cdr3_nt: TGTGCCAGCAGCCCCGGTCGAGAGGCTTATGGCTACACCTTC

d_call: -
v_call: TRBV29-1
j_call: TRBJ1-1
clone_size: -
cdr3_aa: CSAGNNGNTEAFF
cdr3_nt: TGCAGCGCCGGGAACAATGGTAACACTGAAGCTTTCTTT

d_call: TRBD1
v_call: TRBV14
j_call: TRBJ2-7
clone_size: -
cdr3_aa: CASSQAPGQGFYEQYF
cdr3_nt: TGTGCCAGCAGCCAAGCCCCGGGACAGGGTTTTTACGAGCAGTACTTC

d_call: -
v_call: TRBV4-3
j_call: TRBJ1-1
clone_size: few
cdr3_aa: CASSQDRGGSTEAFF
cdr3_nt: TGCGCCAGCAGCCAAGATCGGGGGGGGAGCACTGAAGCTTTCTTT

d_call: TRBD1
v_call: TRBV29-1
j_call: TRBJ2-5
clone_size: few
cdr3_aa: CSVEDRYKETQYF
cdr3_nt: TGCAGCGTGGAGGACAGGTACAAAGAGACCCAGTACTTC

d_call: -
v_call: TRBV28
j_call: TRBJ2-2
clone_size: few
cdr3_aa: CASSLGGKGGELFF
cdr3_nt: TGTGCCAGCAGTTTGGGAGGCAAGGGCGGGGAGCTGTTTTTT

d_call: -
v_call: TRBV7-9
j_call: TRBJ2-7
clone_size: few
cdr3_aa: CASSVRPREQYF
cdr3_nt: TGTGCCAGCAGCGTCCGCCCTCGGGAGCAGTACTTC

d_call: -
v_call: TRBV2
j_call: TRBJ2-3
clone_size: -
cdr3_aa: CASSSQGSFTDTQYF
cdr3_nt: TGTGCCAGCAGTTCTCAGGGATCTTTCACAGATACGCAGTATTTT

d_call: TRBD1
v_call: TRBV30
j_call: TRBJ2-1
clone_size: few
cdr3_aa: CAWSAETGRQFF
cdr3_nt: TGTGCCTGGAGTGCTGAGACAGGGAGGCAGTTCTTC

d_call: -
v_call: TRBV14
j_call: TRBJ2-1
clone_size: few
cdr3_aa: CASSQVLGVRDEQFF
cdr3_nt: TGTGCCAGCAGCCAAGTTTTAGGGGTCAGGGATGAGCAGTTCTTC

d_call: -
v_call: TRBV5-1
j_call: TRBJ2-3
clone_size: -
cdr3_aa: CASSQGGSTDTQYF
cdr3_nt: TGCGCCAGCAGCCAAGGGGGAAGCACAGATACGCAGTATTTT

d_call: -
v_call: TRBV29-1
j_call: TRBJ1-4
clone_size: -
cdr3_aa: CSVGWGGEKLFF
cdr3_nt: TGCAGCGTTGGCTGGGGGGGTGAAAAACTGTTTTTT

d_call: TRBD2
v_call: TRBV28
j_call: TRBJ2-1
clone_size: -
cdr3_aa: CASSPAGRRGGLRNEQFF
cdr3_nt: TGTGCCAGCAGCCCAGCGGGACGGCGAGGCGGTTTGCGTAATGAGCAGTTCTTC

d_call: -
v_call: TRBV7-9
j_call: TRBJ1-4
clone_size: few
cdr3_aa: CASSPSQARKLFF
cdr3_nt: TGTGCCAGCAGCCCCTCACAGGCCCGAAAACTGTTTTTT

d_call: TRBD1
v_call: TRBV7-2
j_call: TRBJ1-4
clone_size: few
cdr3_aa: CASRQGNEKLFF
cdr3_nt: TGTGCCAGCCGACAGGGGAATGAAAAACTGTTTTTT

d_call: -
v_call: TRBV5-1
j_call: TRBJ2-7
clone_size: -
cdr3_aa: CASSLVPGESYEQYF
cdr3_nt: TGCGCCAGCAGCTTGGTGCCGGGAGAGTCCTACGAGCAGTACTTC

d_call: TRBD1
v_call: TRBV7-2
j_call: TRBJ2-4
clone_size: few
cdr3_aa: CASSLVSLGTGFLYF
cdr3_nt: TGTGCCAGCAGCTTAGTGTCGTTGGGGACAGGGTTCCTGTACTTC

d_call: TRBD1
v_call: TRBV6-5
j_call: TRBJ2-7
clone_size: -
cdr3_aa: CASSYRDRYYEQYF
cdr3_nt: TGTGCCAGCAGTTACCGGGACAGGTACTACGAGCAGTACTTC

d_call: TRBD1
v_call: TRBV7-2
j_call: TRBJ2-3
clone_size: few
cdr3_aa: CASRPPGQGGHTQYF
cdr3_nt: TGTGCCAGCAGACCTCCGGGACAGGGGGGGCATACGCAGTATTTT